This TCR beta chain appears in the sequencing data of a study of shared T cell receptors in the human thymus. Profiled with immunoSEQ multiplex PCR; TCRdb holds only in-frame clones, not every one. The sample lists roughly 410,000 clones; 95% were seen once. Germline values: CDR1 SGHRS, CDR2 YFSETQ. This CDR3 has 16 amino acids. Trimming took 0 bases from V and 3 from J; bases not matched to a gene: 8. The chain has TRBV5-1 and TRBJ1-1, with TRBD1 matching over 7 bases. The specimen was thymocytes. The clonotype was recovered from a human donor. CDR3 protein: CASSLGDSPSHTEAFF. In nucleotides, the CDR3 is TGCGCCAGCAGCTTGGGGGACAGCCCTAGCCACACTGAAGCTTTCTTT.